A selection of T cell receptor beta chains follows, all from one sample in a study of cytomegalovirus exposure and HLA in healthy donors. Only in-frame clones appear in the TCRdb table, and some are missing; sequencing was by immunoSEQ multiplex PCR. The sample lists under 200,000 clones; around 78% were seen once. The sequenced sample consisted of PBMCs. All receptors come from a woman aged 45 to 65 in good health and CMV-seropositive. Both conserved end residues are part of each CDR3. Each record gives: V gene, J gene, D gene, clone size, CDR3 DNA, CDR3 protein. The D gene is left open where the match is weak. Clone size appears in some rows only: once, few, many, or a class for an expanded clone.

>TRBV27|TRBJ1-2|-|-
TGTGCCAGCAGCCCCACCGGGGGCTATGGCTACACCTTC
CASSPTGGYGYTF
>TRBV30|TRBJ2-4|TRBD2|-
TGTGCCTGGAGCCCTAAGGGACTAGCGGGGGGTGGAAGGAACTTC
CAWSPKGLAGGGRNF
>TRBV11-3|TRBJ2-7|TRBD2|-
TGTGCCAGCAGCCCGGGACTAGCGGGAGTCGACGAGCAGTACTTC
CASSPGLAGVDEQYF
>TRBV7-2|TRBJ2-5|TRBD2|-
TGTGCCAGCAGCCCGACTAGCGGGAGATATGAGACCCAGTACTTC
CASSPTSGRYETQYF
>TRBV2|TRBJ2-7|-|few
TGTGCCAGCAGTTTCGACAGACCCTACGAGCAGTACTTC
CASSFDRPYEQYF
>TRBV5-4|TRBJ1-1|TRBD1|-
TGTGCCAGCAGCTTGCAGGGGGTGGGGACTGAAGCTTTCTTT
CASSLQGVGTEAFF
>TRBV7-6|TRBJ2-5|-|-
TGTGCCAGCAGTTCACCTGACCACGGGGAGACCCAGTACTTC
CASSSPDHGETQYF
>TRBV7-9|TRBJ1-2|-|-
TGTGCCAGCAGCTTAGAAACAGGCCGCCAGGATGGCTACACCTTC
CASSLETGRQDGYTF
>TRBV11-3|TRBJ1-6|-|-
TGTGCCAGCAGCTTAGATGGGGGCGCGGATTCACCCCTCCACTTT
CASSLDGGADSPLHF
>TRBV21-1|TRBJ1-1|-|-
TGTGCCAGCAGCAAGAGGTCGGCTTGGATGGTCACTGAAGCTTTCTTT
CASSKRSAWMVTEAFF
>TRBV5-6|TRBJ1-5|-|-
TGTGCCAGCAGCTTTAAGGGGCTCATCAATCAGCCCCAGCATTTT
CASSFKGLINQPQHF
>TRBV7-2|TRBJ1-2|-|-
TGTGCCAGCAGCTTAGGAACAGGGTGGGGAGAAGGCTACACCTTC
CASSLGTGWGEGYTF
>TRBV7-3|TRBJ1-1|TRBD1|-
TGTGCCAGCAGCCACCTACAGGGGACTAGGGGGTACACTGAAGCTTTCTTT
CASSHLQGTRGYTEAFF
>TRBV7-9|TRBJ2-3|-|-
TGTGCCAGCGCCAAGACGGGAATAAGCACAGATACGCAGTATTTT
CASAKTGISTDTQYF
>TRBV28|TRBJ1-1|-|-
TGTGCCAGCAGGGAATCGGGAGGGGTTACTGAAGCTTTCTTT
CASRESGGVTEAFF
>TRBV5-1|TRBJ2-1|TRBD2|few
TGCGCCAGCAGCTTGACTAGCGGACAACACAATGAGCAGTTCTTC
CASSLTSGQHNEQFF
>TRBV29-1|TRBJ2-5|-|-
TGCAGCGTAGACAGTCAAGAGACCCAGTACTTC
CSVDSQETQYF
>TRBV7-9|TRBJ2-7|-|-
TGTGCCAGCTCACCTGGAGGGTTTCCCTACGAGCAGTACTTC
CASSPGGFPYEQYF
>TRBV29-1|TRBJ2-1|TRBD2|-
TGCAGCGTGGGAACTAGCGGGAATTACGGTGAGCAGTTCTTC
CSVGTSGNYGEQFF
>TRBV21-1|TRBJ2-2|-|-
TGTGCCAGCAGCAAAACGAGTACCCAGGGGTGGACCGGGGAGCTGTTTTTT
CASSKTSTQGWTGELFF
>TRBV7-2|TRBJ1-1|TRBD1|-
TGTGCCAGCAGCTTAGACAGGGGGGAAGCTTTCTTT
CASSLDRGEAFF
>TRBV7-9|TRBJ2-2|TRBD1|-
TGTGCCAGCAGCTTTCCAACAGGGGGCGTATGGACCGGGGAGCTGTTTTTT
CASSFPTGGVWTGELFF
>TRBV9|TRBJ2-3|TRBD1|-
TGTGCCAGCAGCCTCCTATTTCAATCAGGGGGCAATATTATGGATACGCAGTATTTT
CASSLLFQSGGNIMDTQYF
>TRBV19|TRBJ2-1|TRBD2|once
TGTGCCAGTAGTATGTGGGGGGGAGACGACAATGAGCAGTTCTTC
CASSMWGGDDNEQFF
>TRBV18|TRBJ2-7|-|-
TGTGCCAGCTCAACGGACTTCTCATACGAGCAGTACTTC
CASSTDFSYEQYF
>TRBV7-2|TRBJ2-3|TRBD2|few
TGTGCCAGCGGGAGACTAGCGGGCTCCCTTTCGACAGATACGCAGTATTTT
CASGRLAGSLSTDTQYF
>TRBV28|TRBJ2-5|TRBD2|few
TGTGCCAGCAGTGCCCGAAGGGCTAGCGGGCCCACCCCGCTGGAGACCCAGTACTTC
CASSARRASGPTPLETQYF
>TRBV5-6|TRBJ2-7|TRBD1|-
TGTGCCAGCAGCTGGGGAGTGGGACAGGGTACCTACGAGCAGTACTTC
CASSWGVGQGTYEQYF
>TRBV6-5|TRBJ2-5|TRBD2|-
TGTGCCAGCAGTTACTCTTCAACTAGCGCACAAGAGACCCAGTACTTC
CASSYSSTSAQETQYF
>TRBV9|TRBJ1-2|-|-
TGTGCCAGCAGCGTAGACAATGATCGAAGCTACACCTTC
CASSVDNDRSYTF
>TRBV19|TRBJ1-5|-|-
TGTGCCAGCATCCAATCCGGGGATTGGCCCCAGCATTTT
CASIQSGDWPQHF
>TRBV6-4|TRBJ2-3|-|-
TGTGCCAGCAGTGACCAGAAAAGCGCTTCAGATACGCAGTATTTT
CASSDQKSASDTQYF
>TRBV28|TRBJ1-3|-|-
TGTGCCAGCACCCCCCCAGGGGCTCCCGGAAACACCATATATTTT
CASTPPGAPGNTIYF
>TRBV29-1|TRBJ1-4|-|-
TGCAGCGTTGAATCTGAAGGGGCTAATGAAAAACTGTTTTTT
CSVESEGANEKLFF
>TRBV30|TRBJ1-2|-|-
TGTGCCTGGAGTGTACGGCGGGACGGTAACTATGGCTACACCTTC
CAWSVRRDGNYGYTF
>TRBV5-4|TRBJ2-5|TRBD2|few
TGTGCCAGCAGCGCCGGGACTAGCGGGATGGAAGAGACCCAGTACTTC
CASSAGTSGMEETQYF
>TRBV5-1|TRBJ1-5|-|-
TGCGCCAGCAGCTTGGCCGGCAGGGCCAGCAATCAGCCCCAGCATTTT
CASSLAGRASNQPQHF
>TRBV6-6|TRBJ2-7|TRBD2|-
TGTGCCAGCAGCCCCCATAGCGGGGGGGCTACCTACGAGCAGTACTTC
CASSPHSGGATYEQYF
>TRBV5-4|TRBJ2-6|-|-
TGTGCCAGCAGCTCCGACTGGGCTGGGGCCAACGTCCTGACTTTC
CASSSDWAGANVLTF
>TRBV27|TRBJ2-5|TRBD2|-
TGTGCCAGCAGTTCCTCCGGGACTAGCCACAAGACCCAGTACTTC
CASSSSGTSHKTQYF
>TRBV7-2|TRBJ2-2|TRBD2|-
TGTGCCAGCAGCAGACTAGCGGGCACCGGGGAGCTGTTTTTT
CASSRLAGTGELFF
>TRBV6-5|TRBJ1-1|-|-
TGTGCCAGCAGTTACTCTCAGATGAACACTGAAGCTTTCTTT
CASSYSQMNTEAFF
>TRBV7-2|TRBJ1-1|-|-
TGTGCCAGCAGCTTCGGTATCGTGAACACTGAAGCTTTCTTT
CASSFGIVNTEAFF
>TRBV30|TRBJ2-7|TRBD2|-
TGTGCGTCGGGACTAGCGGGAGTCGAGCAGTACTTC
CASGLAGVEQYF
>TRBV6-5|TRBJ2-7|TRBD2|-
TGTGCCAGTAGACTAGCGGGGGTTCGCGAGCAGTACTTC
CASRLAGVREQYF
>TRBV10-1|TRBJ1-1|-|-
TGCGCCAGCAGTGAGGGGGGGTGGACTGAAGCTTTCTTT
CASSEGGWTEAFF
>TRBV7-8|TRBJ2-6|-|once
TGTGCCAGCAGCTTCGTAGGGGCAGGTGGAGCCAACGGCCTGACTTTC
CASSFVGAGGANGLTF
>TRBV5-1|TRBJ1-1|-|-
TGCGCCAGCAGCAAGGACACCACCTCTGAAGCTTTCTTT
CASSKDTTSEAFF
>TRBV7-9|TRBJ2-1|-|few
TGTGCCAGCAGCTTAATAAACTATTCCAATGAGCAGTTCTTC
CASSLINYSNEQFF